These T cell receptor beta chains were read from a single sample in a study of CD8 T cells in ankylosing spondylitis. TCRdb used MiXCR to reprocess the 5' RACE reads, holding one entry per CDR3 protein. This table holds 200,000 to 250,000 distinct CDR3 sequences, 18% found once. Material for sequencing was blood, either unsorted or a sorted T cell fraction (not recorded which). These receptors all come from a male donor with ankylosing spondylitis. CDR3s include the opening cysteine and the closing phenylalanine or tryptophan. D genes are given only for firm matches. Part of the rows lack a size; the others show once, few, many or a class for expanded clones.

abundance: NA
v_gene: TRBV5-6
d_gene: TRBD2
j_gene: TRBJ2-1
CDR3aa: CASSLVGSGGYNEQFF
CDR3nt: TGTGCCAGCAGCTTGGTAGGTAGCGGGGGTTACAATGAGCAGTTCTTC

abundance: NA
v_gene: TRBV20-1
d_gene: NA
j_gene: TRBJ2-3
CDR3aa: CSARPSPRSTDTQYF
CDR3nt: TGCAGTGCTAGACCATCCCCCCGAAGCACAGATACGCAGTATTTT

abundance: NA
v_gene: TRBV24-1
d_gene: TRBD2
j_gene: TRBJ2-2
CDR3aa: CATSDSASPALAENTGELFF
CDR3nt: TGTGCCACCAGTGATTCTGCCTCTCCCGCACTAGCGGAGAACACCGGGGAGCTGTTTTTT

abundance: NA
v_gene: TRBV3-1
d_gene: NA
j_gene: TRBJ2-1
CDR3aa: CASSQGVGGGPGNEQFF
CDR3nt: TGTGCCAGCAGCCAAGGCGTAGGGGGAGGGCCGGGAAATGAGCAGTTCTTC

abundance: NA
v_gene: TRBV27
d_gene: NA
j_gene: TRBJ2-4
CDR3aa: CASAWGSQNIQYF
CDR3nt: TGTGCCAGCGCCTGGGGATCCCAAAACATTCAGTACTTC

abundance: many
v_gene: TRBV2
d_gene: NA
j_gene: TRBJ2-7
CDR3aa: CASKGQGSEQYF
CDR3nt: TGTGCCAGCAAGGGGCAGGGAAGCGAGCAGTACTTC

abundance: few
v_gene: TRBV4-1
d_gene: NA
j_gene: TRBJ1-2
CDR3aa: CASSHAAPDIAGYTF
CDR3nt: TGCGCCAGCAGCCACGCCGCGCCCGACATCGCGGGCTACACCTTC

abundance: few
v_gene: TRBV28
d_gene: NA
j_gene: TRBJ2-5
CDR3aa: CASSLSPQGFGETQYF
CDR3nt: TGTGCCAGCAGTTTATCTCCTCAGGGATTTGGAGAGACCCAGTACTTC

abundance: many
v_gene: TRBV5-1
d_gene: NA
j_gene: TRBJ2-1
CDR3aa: CASTPDEAATYNEQFF
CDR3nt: TGCGCCAGTACTCCCGACGAGGCTGCAACCTACAATGAGCAGTTCTTC

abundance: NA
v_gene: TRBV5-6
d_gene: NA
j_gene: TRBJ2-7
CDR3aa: CASNRDNYEQYF
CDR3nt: TGTGCCAGCAACCGGGACAACTACGAGCAGTACTTC

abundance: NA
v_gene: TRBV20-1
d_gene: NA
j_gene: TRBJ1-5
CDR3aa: CSAGGTDSNQPQHF
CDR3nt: TGCAGTGCTGGGGGGACCGATAGCAATCAGCCCCAGCATTTT

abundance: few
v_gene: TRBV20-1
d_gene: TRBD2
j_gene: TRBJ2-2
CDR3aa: CSARKRDSGELFF
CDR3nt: TGCAGTGCTAGAAAGCGGGATAGCGGGGAGCTGTTTTTT

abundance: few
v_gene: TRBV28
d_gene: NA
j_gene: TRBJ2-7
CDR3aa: CASSLSNREGEQYF
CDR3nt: TGTGCCAGCAGTTTATCGAACAGGGAAGGCGAGCAGTACTTC

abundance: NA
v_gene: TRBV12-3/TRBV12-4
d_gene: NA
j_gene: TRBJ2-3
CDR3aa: CASSPLLTSTDTQYF
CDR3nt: TGTGCCAGCAGTCCGCTTCTTACTAGCACAGATACGCAGTATTTT

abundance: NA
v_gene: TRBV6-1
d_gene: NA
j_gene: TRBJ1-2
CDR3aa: CASTDTNFYGYTF
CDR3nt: TGTGCCAGCACTGACACAAACTTCTATGGCTACACCTTC

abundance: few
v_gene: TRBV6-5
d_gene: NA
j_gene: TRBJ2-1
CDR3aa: CASSYSAGNEQFF
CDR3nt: TGTGCCAGCAGTTACTCGGCCGGGAATGAGCAGTTCTTC

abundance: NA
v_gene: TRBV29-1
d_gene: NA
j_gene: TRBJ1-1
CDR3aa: CRATGNTEAFF
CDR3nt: TGCAGGGCCACAGGGAACACTGAAGCTTTCTTT

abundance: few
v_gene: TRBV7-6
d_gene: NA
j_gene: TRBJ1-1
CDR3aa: CASSLGGWDTEAFF
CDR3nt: TGTGCCAGCAGCCTCGGGGGGTGGGACACTGAAGCTTTCTTT

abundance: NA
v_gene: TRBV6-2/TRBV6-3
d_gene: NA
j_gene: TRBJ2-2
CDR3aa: CASSYSELNTGELFF
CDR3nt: TGTGCCAGCAGTTATTCGGAGCTGAACACCGGGGAGCTGTTTTTT

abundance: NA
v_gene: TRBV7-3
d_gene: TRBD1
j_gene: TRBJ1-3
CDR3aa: CASSSGPGGDTIYF
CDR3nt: TGTGCCAGCAGCTCGGGGCCAGGGGGTGACACCATATATTTT

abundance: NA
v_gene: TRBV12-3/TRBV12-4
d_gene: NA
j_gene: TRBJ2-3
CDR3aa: CASSLLEVTQYF
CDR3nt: TGTGCCAGCAGTTTACTTGAGGTTACGCAGTATTTT

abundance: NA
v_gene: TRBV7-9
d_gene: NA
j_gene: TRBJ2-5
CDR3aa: CASSSSLVLETQYF
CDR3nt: TGTGCCAGCTCCTCCTCGCTTGTTCTGGAGACCCAGTACTTC

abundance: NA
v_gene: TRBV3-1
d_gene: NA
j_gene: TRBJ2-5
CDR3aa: CASSQEFRAQETQYF
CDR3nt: TGTGCCAGCAGCCAAGAGTTTCGGGCTCAAGAGACCCAGTACTTC

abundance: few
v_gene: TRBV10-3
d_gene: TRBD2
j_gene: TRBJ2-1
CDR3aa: CAISESDPLAGGGNEQFF
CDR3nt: TGTGCCATCAGTGAGTCTGATCCACTAGCGGGTGGAGGCAATGAGCAGTTCTTC

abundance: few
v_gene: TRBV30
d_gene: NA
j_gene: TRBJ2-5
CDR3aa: CAWSVVGETQYF
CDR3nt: TGTGCCTGGAGTGTGGTAGGGGAGACCCAGTACTTC

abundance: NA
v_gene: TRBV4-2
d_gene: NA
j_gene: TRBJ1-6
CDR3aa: CASMVDSNSPLHF
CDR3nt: TGTGCCAGCATGGTGGACTCTAATTCACCCCTCCACTTT

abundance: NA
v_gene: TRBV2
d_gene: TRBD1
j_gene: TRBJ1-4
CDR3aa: CASTGGGEKLFF
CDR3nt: TGTGCCAGCACAGGGGGAGGTGAAAAACTGTTTTTT

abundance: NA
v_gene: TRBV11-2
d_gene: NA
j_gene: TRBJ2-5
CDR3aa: CASSTGLYQETQYF
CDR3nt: TGTGCCAGCAGCACAGGCTTGTACCAAGAGACCCAGTACTTC

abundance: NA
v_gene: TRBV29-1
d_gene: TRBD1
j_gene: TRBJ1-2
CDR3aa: CSVVGTGGNYGYTF
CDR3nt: TGCAGCGTTGTCGGGACAGGGGGCAACTATGGCTACACCTTC

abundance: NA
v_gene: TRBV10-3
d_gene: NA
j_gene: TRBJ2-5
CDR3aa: CAISGLQQETQYF
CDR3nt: TGTGCCATCAGTGGTTTACAGCAAGAGACCCAGTACTTC

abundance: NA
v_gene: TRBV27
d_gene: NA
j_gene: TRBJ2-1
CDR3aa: CASSIGTGPYNEQFF
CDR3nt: TGTGCCAGCAGTATCGGCACAGGGCCCTACAATGAGCAGTTCTTC

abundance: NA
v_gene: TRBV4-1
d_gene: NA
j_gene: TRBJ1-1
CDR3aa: CASSQDPPGRGTEAFF
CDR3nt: TGCGCCAGCAGCCAAGATCCCCCGGGGCGCGGGACTGAAGCTTTCTTT

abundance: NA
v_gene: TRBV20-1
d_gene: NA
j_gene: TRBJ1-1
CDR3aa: CSARSMGRDTEAFF
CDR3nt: TGCAGTGCTAGATCTATGGGACGCGACACTGAAGCTTTCTTT

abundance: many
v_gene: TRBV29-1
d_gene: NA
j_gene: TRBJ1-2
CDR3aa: CSVVIANYGYTF
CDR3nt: TGCAGCGTGGTAATAGCTAACTATGGCTACACCTTC

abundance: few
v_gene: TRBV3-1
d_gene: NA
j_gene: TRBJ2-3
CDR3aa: CASSQEALGDTQYF
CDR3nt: TGTGCCAGCAGCCAAGAGGCCCTGGGGGATACGCAGTATTTT

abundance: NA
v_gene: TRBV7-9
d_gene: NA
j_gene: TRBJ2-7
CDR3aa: CASRALDLYEQYF
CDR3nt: TGTGCCAGCAGAGCTCTAGACCTCTACGAGCAGTACTTC